Listed below are T cell receptor beta chains from one sample, sequenced in a study of T cells in Graves' hyperthyroidism and ophthalmopathy. Each CDR3 protein is one row after TCRdb ran MiXCR on the multiplex PCR reads. Of some 690,000 distinct CDR3 sequences listed, approximately 15% are singletons. Sequenced: blood. All receptors come from a middle-aged man with Graves' hyperthyroidism. The CDR3 runs from the conserved cysteine through the conserved F or W. The D gene is left open where the match is weak. The size field is filled for only some rows; it gives once, few, many or a size class.

NA	NA	TRBV12-3/TRBV12-4	TRBJ2-2	TGTGCCAGCAGTGGTGGGAGCGACACCGGGGAGCTGTTTTTT	CASSGGSDTGELFF
many	NA	TRBV5-4	TRBJ2-7	TGTGCCAGCAGCTTACAGGGTAGTAACGAGCAGTACTTC	CASSLQGSNEQYF
NA	NA	TRBV6-1	TRBJ2-7	TGTGCCAGCAGTGATGAGGCAGGGTTCCACGAGCAGTACTTC	CASSDEAGFHEQYF
few	NA	TRBV5-1	TRBJ2-2	TGCGCCAGCAGCGGAGGACACATTAACACCGGGGAGCTGTTTTTT	CASSGGHINTGELFF
few	NA	TRBV13	TRBJ2-4	TGTGCCAGCAGCTTAGGAGGGACGGTGGGAAGCAAAAACATTCAGTACTTC	CASSLGGTVGSKNIQYF
NA	NA	TRBV4-1	TRBJ1-4	TGCGCCAGCAGCTCCTTGCCTAATGAAAAACTGTTTTTT	CASSSLPNEKLFF
few	NA	TRBV7-9	TRBJ2-7	TGTGCCAGCAGCCTCATTCAGGACAGACACCTAAGGAGCTCCTACGAGCAGTACTTC	CASSLIQDRHLRSSYEQYF
many	TRBD1	TRBV2	TRBJ2-3	TGTGCCAGCAGGGGACAGAGCACAGATACGCAGTATTTT	CASRGQSTDTQYF
NA	NA	TRBV3-1	TRBJ2-2	TGTGCCAGCAGCCAAGGGGACGGGTCCGGGGAGCTTTTTTTT	CASSQGDGSGELFF
few	TRBD1	TRBV12-5	TRBJ2-1	TGTGCTAGTGGTTTGGTACTGTCAGGGGGCGAGAATGAGCAGTTCTTC	CASGLVLSGGENEQFF
many	TRBD1	TRBV7-9	TRBJ2-7	TGTGCCAGCAGCTACGACAGGGTCGAGCAGTACTTC	CASSYDRVEQYF
many	NA	TRBV29-1	TRBJ2-1	TGCAGCGTGACCTCTGTCAATGAGCAGTTCTTC	CSVTSVNEQFF
few	NA	TRBV20-1	TRBJ1-2	TGCAGTGCTAGCTTGCCGGGACGAGGTGGCTACACCTTC	CSASLPGRGGYTF
NA	NA	TRBV9	TRBJ2-5	TGCGCCAGCAGCCAACCCCAGGCCCAAGAGACCCAGTACTTC	CASSQPQAQETQYF
many	TRBD1	TRBV12-3/TRBV12-4	TRBJ1-5	TGTGCCAGCAGTCAACAGGGGGCCAATCAGCCCCAGCATTTT	CASSQQGANQPQHF
NA	TRBD1	TRBV11-1	TRBJ2-2	TGTGCCAGCAGCTCTAACCCGACAGGGGGGACCGGGGAGCTGTTTTTT	CASSSNPTGGTGELFF
NA	NA	TRBV12-3/TRBV12-4	TRBJ2-1	TGTGCCAGCAGTTTAGTTGTTCGCGGGCTCAACAATGAGCAGTTCTTC	CASSLVVRGLNNEQFF
NA	NA	TRBV20-1	TRBJ2-7	TGCAGTGCTAAACCCTTTCCTAGCGAACGGCAGTACTTC	CSAKPFPSERQYF
NA	NA	TRBV5-1	TRBJ2-7	TGCACCAGCAGCTTGGCCGGACAGAAGCACGAGCAGTACTTC	CTSSLAGQKHEQYF
NA	NA	TRBV4-3	TRBJ2-3	TGCGCCAGCAGTCGATATGACGGCGGGCTAAGCACAGATACGCAGTATTTT	CASSRYDGGLSTDTQYF
many	NA	TRBV2	TRBJ1-4	TGTGCCAGCAGTGAGGGCAGGGGCCTTGAAAAACTGTTTTTT	CASSEGRGLEKLFF
NA	TRBD1	TRBV18	TRBJ1-5	TGTGCCAGCTTACCTGAGGGGGCGGGCAATCAGCCCCAGCATTTT	CASLPEGAGNQPQHF
NA	TRBD2	TRBV7-8	TRBJ2-7	TGTGCCAGCAGCCTAACGGGACTAGCGGACTACGAGCAGTACTTC	CASSLTGLADYEQYF
few	NA	TRBV3-1	TRBJ2-1	TGTGCCAGCAGCCAAGCCCATTACAATGAGCAGTTCTTC	CASSQAHYNEQFF
few	NA	TRBV12-3/TRBV12-4	TRBJ1-5	TGTGCCAGCAGTTCCCTAGACGGGTCCCAGCATTTT	CASSSLDGSQHF
many	NA	TRBV19	TRBJ1-5	TGTGCCAGTAGTCCTTTGAGGGGGGTGAGCAATCAGCCCCAGCATTTT	CASSPLRGVSNQPQHF
few	NA	TRBV29-1	TRBJ2-1	TGCAGCGTTGTCTACAGGGTGAATTGGGACTACAATGAGCAGTTCTTC	CSVVYRVNWDYNEQFF
many	NA	TRBV2	TRBJ1-1	TGTGCCAGCAGAAAGGAACAGGGAGACACTGAAGCTTTCTTT	CASRKEQGDTEAFF
many	NA	TRBV19	TRBJ2-1	TGTGCCAGTAGGAGAGTAAGTGGGTTGAATGAGCAGTTCTTC	CASRRVSGLNEQFF
NA	TRBD2	TRBV18	TRBJ2-5	TGTGCCAGCTCCCCATCCGAGGGGGGACTAGCGGTCCATTGGGAGTACTTC	CASSPSEGGLAVHWEYF
NA	TRBD2	TRBV3-1	TRBJ2-5	TGTGCCAGCAGCCCGCCCCTAGGACTAGCGGGAGGGGGGCAAGAGACCCAGTACTTC	CASSPPLGLAGGGQETQYF
many	NA	TRBV5-6	TRBJ2-7	TGTGCCAGCAGTACCGGCGGGGCCGCGCCCTACGAGCAGTACTTC	CASSTGGAAPYEQYF
NA	TRBD2	TRBV20-1	TRBJ2-1	TGCAGTGCTAGAGGTAGCGGGAGGGTTTCCTACAATGAGCAGTTCTTC	CSARGSGRVSYNEQFF
NA	NA	TRBV19	TRBJ1-1	TGTGCCAGTAGTGAACAGACCAACACTGAAGCTTTCTTT	CASSEQTNTEAFF
many	NA	TRBV20-1	TRBJ2-3	TGCAGTGCGGGAAAGTGGGGAAGAACGCAGTATTTT	CSAGKWGRTQYF
many	NA	TRBV28	TRBJ1-5	TGTGCCAGCAGTTTAGGGGGACCGTGGAGTTGGTTTAGCAATCAGCCCCAGCATTTT	CASSLGGPWSWFSNQPQHF
few	NA	TRBV6-5	TRBJ2-4	TGTGCCAGCAGATTACATCAGGGGACCAAAAACATTCAGTACTTC	CASRLHQGTKNIQYF
many	TRBD1	TRBV28	TRBJ2-5	TGTGCCAGCAGTTCGCACATACCCGGGACAGCAGCGACCCAGTACTTC	CASSSHIPGTAATQYF
many	NA	TRBV20-1	TRBJ1-6	TGCAGTGCTGGGGGACGGCTCTATAATTCACCCCTCCACTTT	CSAGGRLYNSPLHF
many	NA	TRBV9	TRBJ2-7	TGTGCCAGCAGCCCCCGACAGGCCTCCTACGAGCAGTACTTC	CASSPRQASYEQYF
many	TRBD1	TRBV12-3/TRBV12-4	TRBJ2-2	TGTGCCAGCATCAAACGACAGGGGGTCCCCGGGGAGCTGTTTTTT	CASIKRQGVPGELFF
few	NA	TRBV28	TRBJ1-5	TGTGCCAGCACCTCTATATCGCGTCACCCCCAGCATTTT	CASTSISRHPQHF
many	NA	TRBV28	TRBJ1-1	TGTGCCAGCAGTTTGGGGGGGAGCCGGGGGAACACTGAAGCTTTCTTT	CASSLGGSRGNTEAFF
many	NA	TRBV11-2	TRBJ2-1	TGTGCCAGCAGCCCGTGGGTATTAGCGCGGTACAATGAGCAGTTCTTC	CASSPWVLARYNEQFF
few	NA	TRBV6-2/TRBV6-3	TRBJ2-1	TGTGCCAGCAGTTACAAGGGCAATTCGGTCAATGAGCAGTTCTTC	CASSYKGNSVNEQFF
few	TRBD2	TRBV19	TRBJ2-2	TGTGCCAGTAGTCCCGGACTAGGTTTGATCACCGGGGAGCTGTTTTTT	CASSPGLGLITGELFF
many	NA	TRBV7-2	TRBJ1-2	TGTGCCAGCAGCTTACCGTCGGTGCACTATGGCTACACCTTC	CASSLPSVHYGYTF
NA	NA	TRBV12-3/TRBV12-4	TRBJ1-4	TGTGCCAGCAGTTTAGTAGAGGGGGGAAAACTGTTTTTT	CASSLVEGGKLFF
NA	TRBD1	TRBV4-1	TRBJ1-5	TGCGCCAGCAGCCGACAACAGGGGGAACAGCCCCAGCATTTT	CASSRQQGEQPQHF
many	TRBD2	TRBV2	TRBJ2-1	TGTGCCAGCAGTGGACCGGGACTAGCGAGATTCAATGAGCAGTTCTTC	CASSGPGLARFNEQFF
many	TRBD2	TRBV30	TRBJ2-3	TGTGCCTGGAGTGTACTAGCGGGAGGGCTCTTTACGCAGTATTTT	CAWSVLAGGLFTQYF
many	NA	TRBV28	TRBJ1-2	TGTGCCAGCAGTCCCCGGGAAGGGGCAGCTAACTATGGCTACACCTTC	CASSPREGAANYGYTF
many	TRBD1	TRBV7-2	TRBJ2-1	TGTGCCAGCAGCTGGACTCCAGGGGGAGAGCAGTTCTTC	CASSWTPGGEQFF
many	TRBD1	TRBV2	TRBJ2-3	TGTGCCAGCAGTGGACAGGGTAGCGCAGATACGCAGTATTTT	CASSGQGSADTQYF
many	NA	TRBV28	TRBJ2-5	TGTGCCAGCCTACCCTCGGGTGCAGCCCCAGAGACCCAGTACTTC	CASLPSGAAPETQYF